Sequencing of this T cell receptor beta chain was carried out in a study of cytomegalovirus exposure and HLA in healthy donors. Study-wide results and limits: CMV serostatus alone was available as immune exposure information.

The PCR used 60 Vbeta and 13 Jbeta primers. Profiling relied on immunoSEQ multiplex PCR, and the TCRdb table lists in-frame clones only, not all of them. The sample includes almost 200,000 clones, around 85% of them seen just once. V dropped 1 base and J dropped 4; count of bases not matched to a gene: 9. CDR3 length: 16 residues. The germline CDR1 and CDR2 sequences are SGHNT and YYREEE (reference sequence). Comment on this clone: Its antigen is currently unknown.

The sequence derives from a woman between 50 and 59 years old in good health and CMV-seronegative. This sequence joins TRBV5-4 and TRBJ2-5, with 8 nucleotides matching TRBD1. Material: PBMCs. CDR3 loop: CASSLKAGGAGETQYF. Here the CDR3 DNA reads TGTGCCAGCAGCTTGAAAGCAGGGGGCGCGGGAGAGACCCAGTACTTC.